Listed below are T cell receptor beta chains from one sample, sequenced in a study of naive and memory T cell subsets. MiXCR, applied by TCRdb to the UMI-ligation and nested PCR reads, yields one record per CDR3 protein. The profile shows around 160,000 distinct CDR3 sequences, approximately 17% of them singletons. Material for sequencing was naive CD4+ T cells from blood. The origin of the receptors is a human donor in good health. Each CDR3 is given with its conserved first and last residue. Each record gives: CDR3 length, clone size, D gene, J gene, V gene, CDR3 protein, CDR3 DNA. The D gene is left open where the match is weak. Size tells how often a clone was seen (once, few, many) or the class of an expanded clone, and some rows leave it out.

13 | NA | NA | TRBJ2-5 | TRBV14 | CASSQGLGETQYF | TGTGCCAGCAGCCAAGGACTGGGGGAGACCCAGTACTTC
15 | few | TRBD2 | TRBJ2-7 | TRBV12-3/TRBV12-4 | CASSTTGTRGWEQYF | TGTGCCAGCAGCACCACCGGGACTAGGGGCTGGGAGCAGTACTTC
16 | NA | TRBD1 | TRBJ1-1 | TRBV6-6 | CASSYDGTGLSTEAFF | TGTGCCAGCAGTTATGACGGGACAGGGCTGAGCACTGAAGCTTTCTTT
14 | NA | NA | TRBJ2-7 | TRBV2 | CASTATPEFYEQYF | TGTGCCAGCACGGCAACCCCGGAATTCTACGAGCAGTACTTC
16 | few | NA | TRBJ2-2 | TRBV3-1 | CASSQAGASNTGELFF | TGTGCCAGCAGCCAAGCGGGAGCTTCGAACACCGGGGAGCTGTTTTTT
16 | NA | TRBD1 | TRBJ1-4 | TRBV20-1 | CSATSLTGVGDEKLFF | TGCAGTGCTACAAGTCTCACAGGGGTTGGGGATGAAAAACTGTTTTTT
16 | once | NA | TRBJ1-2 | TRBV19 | CASSGRGTTPNYGYTF | TGTGCCAGTAGTGGCAGGGGAACGACGCCTAACTATGGCTACACCTTC
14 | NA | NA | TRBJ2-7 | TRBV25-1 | CASSAVAILGEQYF | TGTGCCAGCAGTGCGGTGGCGATTTTAGGCGAGCAGTACTTC
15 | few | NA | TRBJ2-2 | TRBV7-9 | CASSQRGRDTGELFF | TGTGCCAGCAGCCAAAGGGGCAGGGACACCGGGGAGCTGTTTTTT
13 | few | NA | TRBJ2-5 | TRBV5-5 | CASSLSPRETQYF | TGTGCCAGCAGCTTGTCTCCCCGGGAGACCCAGTACTTC
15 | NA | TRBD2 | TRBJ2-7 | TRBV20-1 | CSAMVAGGPGYEQYF | TGCAGTGCTATGGTAGCGGGAGGGCCCGGCTACGAGCAGTACTTC
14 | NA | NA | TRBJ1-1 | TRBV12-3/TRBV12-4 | CASSPHPGGTEAFF | TGTGCCAGCAGTCCCCATCCGGGGGGGACTGAAGCTTTCTTT